This T cell receptor (beta chain) was documented in a study of CD8 T cells in Susac syndrome. Trimming took 8 bases from V and 9 from J; bases not matched to a gene: 9. The CDR3 loop spans 13 amino acids. The germline V gene encodes CDR1 SQVTM and CDR2 ANQGSEA. An amount of RNA that ranged from roughly 0.45 to 1 ug was reverse transcribed with random hexamers. TCRdb independently ran MiXCR on the immunoSEQ multiplex PCR reads; one entry per CDR3 protein. The top ten clones hold 0.16% of a sample with about 150,000 distinct CDR3 sequences, 95% of them seen once. The sample was CD4+ T cells from PBMCs. The source of this sequence is a human donor with Susac syndrome. The chain is built from TRBV29-1 and TRBJ2-1; 11 bases line up with TRBD2. The CDR3 DNA reads TGCAGCCTCATAGCGGGGGGGCCAGGTGAGCAGTTCTTC. This sequence encodes CSLIAGGPGEQFF.